This T cell receptor beta chain was profiled in a study of beta chain features in type 1 diabetes. Investigators reverse transcribed all isolated RNA, so they sequenced expressed TCRB transcripts. Deep immunoSEQ sequencing covered naive, central memory and regulatory T cell samples. Only in-frame clones appear in the TCRdb table, and some are missing; sequencing was by immunoSEQ multiplex PCR. This sample has 300,000 to 350,000 clones, with approximately 13% found just once. Broader study findings: Patients with Type 1 diabetes showed moderately but significantly shorter TCRB CDR3s in all four CD4+ subsets.

As for this clone: What it binds is unknown.

The sample taken for sequencing was naive CD4+ T cells from blood. This sequence originates from a woman between 18 and 30 years old with type 1 diabetes.

CDR3 protein: CASGLNPAYEQYF. The CDR3 bases are TGTGCCAGCGGACTCAACCCCGCCTACGAGCAGTACTTC. This chain connects TRBV28 to TRBJ2-7; tentative D call: TRBD2 (5 bases). CDR1 MDHEN and CDR2 SYDVKM come from the germline V gene. V lost 8 bases and J lost 2, with 13 bases in between. The length of the CDR3 is 13 residues.